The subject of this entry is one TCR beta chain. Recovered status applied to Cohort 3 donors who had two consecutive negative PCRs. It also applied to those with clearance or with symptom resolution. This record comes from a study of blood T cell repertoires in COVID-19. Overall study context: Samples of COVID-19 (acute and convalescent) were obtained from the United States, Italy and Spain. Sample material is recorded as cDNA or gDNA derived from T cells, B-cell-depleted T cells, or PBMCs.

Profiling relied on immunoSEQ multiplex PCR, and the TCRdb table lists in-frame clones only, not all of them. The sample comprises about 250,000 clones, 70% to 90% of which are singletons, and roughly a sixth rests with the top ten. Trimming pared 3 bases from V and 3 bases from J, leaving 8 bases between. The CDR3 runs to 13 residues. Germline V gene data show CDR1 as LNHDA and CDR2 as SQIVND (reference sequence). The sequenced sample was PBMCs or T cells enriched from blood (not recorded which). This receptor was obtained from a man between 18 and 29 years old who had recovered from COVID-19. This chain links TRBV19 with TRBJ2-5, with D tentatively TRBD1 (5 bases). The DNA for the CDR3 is TGTGCCAGTAGTATCTTACAGGAAGAGACCCAGTACTTC. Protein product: CASSILQEETQYF.